This TCR beta chain came from a study of T cell repertoires in cytomegalovirus infection. Study-wide context: From public TCR beta signatures came an indication of both CMV infection and matching HLA type. Findings and limits, study-wide: In two of eight donors, the top clonotype was HLA-C-restricted CMV-specific.

TCRdb analysed the reads with MiXCR anew, one entry per CDR3 protein. The profile shows some 130,000 distinct CDR3 sequences, roughly 32% of them singletons. With regard to this clonotype: Antigen specificity is unknown.

Germline loops: CDR1 SNHLY, CDR2 FYNNEI. The CDR3 contains 12 residues. Trimming shortened V by 6 bases and J by 5 bases, and 10 bases separated the two germline ends. The genes are TRBV2 and TRBJ1-1; no reliable D call. This receptor was identified in a human donor in good health (CMV status not recorded). Some clones in this sample may be carry-over from other donors' samples. Here the sequenced sample was CD8+ T cells from cultured PBMCs, taken from culture after CMV antigen stimulation. The CDR3 DNA reads TGTGCCAGCAGAAGATTTTGGACTGAAGCTTTCTTT. This codes for CASRRFWTEAFF. The whole variable domain, remainder taken from reference TRBV2 and TRBJ1-1, is EPEVTQTPSHQVTQMGQEVILRCVPISNHLYFYWYRQILGQKVEFLVSFYNNEISEKSEIFDDQFSVERPDGSNFTLKIRSTKLEDSAMYFCASRRFWTEAFFGQGTRLTVV.